The rows below give T cell receptor beta chains drawn from one sample of a study of cytomegalovirus exposure and HLA in healthy donors. Some clones are missing from TCRdb's copy, which holds only in-frame ones; the method was immunoSEQ multiplex PCR. The sample has over 80,000 clones; more than 60% are singletons. The sequencing input was PBMCs. Receptors originate from a man in his 60s in good health and CMV-seropositive. CDR3s include the opening cysteine and the closing phenylalanine or tryptophan. D genes are given only for firm matches. Only part of the rows carry a size: once, few, many, or a class if the clone is expanded.

J: TRBJ2-1; D: TRBD2; size: NA; V: TRBV27; CDR3: CASSLSSGGAGDEQFF; DNA: TGTGCCAGCAGTTTGTCTAGCGGGGGGGCCGGGGATGAGCAGTTCTTC
J: TRBJ1-6; D: TRBD1; size: NA; V: TRBV28; CDR3: CASSTGALALHF; DNA: TGTGCCAGCAGCACAGGGGCCCTGGCCCTCCACTTT
J: TRBJ2-4; D: TRBD1; size: NA; V: TRBV19; CDR3: CASSIFGTGPTQNIQYF; DNA: TGTGCCAGTAGTATTTTTGGGACAGGGCCCACTCAAAACATTCAGTACTTC
J: TRBJ1-6; D: NA; size: NA; V: TRBV15; CDR3: CATSRDPLGSVNSPLHF; DNA: TGTGCCACCAGCAGAGACCCCTTAGGGAGTGTGAATTCACCCCTCCACTTT
J: TRBJ2-3; D: NA; size: NA; V: TRBV30; CDR3: CAWSVRGADTQYF; DNA: TGTGCCTGGAGTGTAAGGGGCGCAGATACGCAGTATTTT
J: TRBJ1-1; D: NA; size: NA; V: TRBV30; CDR3: CAWSSGLNTEAFF; DNA: TGTGCCTGGAGTTCAGGGTTGAACACTGAAGCTTTCTTT
J: TRBJ2-3; D: NA; size: NA; V: TRBV6-5; CDR3: CASRSSTRPTQYF; DNA: TGTGCCAGCAGGAGCTCAACTAGACCCACGCAGTATTTT
J: TRBJ1-5; D: NA; size: few; V: TRBV7-9; CDR3: CASSSIQGNQPQHF; DNA: TGTGCCAGCAGCTCAATTCAGGGAAATCAGCCCCAGCATTTT
J: TRBJ1-2; D: TRBD1; size: NA; V: TRBV7-9; CDR3: CASSQTGSYGYTF; DNA: TGTGCCAGCAGCCAGACAGGGTCCTATGGCTACACCTTC
J: TRBJ2-1; D: NA; size: NA; V: TRBV7-3; CDR3: CASSFPGLLNEQFF; DNA: TGTGCCAGCAGCTTCCCGGGACTCCTGAATGAGCAGTTCTTC
J: TRBJ2-7; D: TRBD1; size: few; V: TRBV6-5; CDR3: CASSLDRGPYEQYF; DNA: TGTGCCAGCAGTTTGGACAGGGGGCCCTACGAGCAGTACTTC
J: TRBJ2-3; D: TRBD2; size: NA; V: TRBV19; CDR3: CASSSASGGASTDTQYF; DNA: TGTGCCAGTAGTTCGGCTAGCGGGGGGGCGAGCACAGATACGCAGTATTTT
J: TRBJ1-1; D: NA; size: few; V: TRBV9; CDR3: CASSVDAQPRRGRHF; DNA: TGTGCCAGCAGCGTAGACGCACAGCCCCGACGGGGGAGGCATTTT
J: TRBJ1-2; D: NA; size: NA; V: TRBV27; CDR3: CASSSNRVSYGYTF; DNA: TGTGCCAGCAGTAGCAACAGGGTTAGCTATGGCTACACCTTC
J: TRBJ2-7; D: NA; size: NA; V: TRBV28; CDR3: CASSSPSDSYEQYF; DNA: TGTGCCAGCAGTTCACCGAGCGACAGCTACGAGCAGTACTTC
J: TRBJ2-2; D: TRBD2; size: NA; V: TRBV4-3; CDR3: CASSQEPGLSTGELFF; DNA: TGCGCCAGCAGCCAAGAGCCGGGACTATCCACCGGGGAGCTGTTTTTT
J: TRBJ2-2; D: TRBD1; size: NA; V: TRBV2; CDR3: CASRGDRGNTGELFF; DNA: TGTGCCAGCAGGGGTGACAGGGGGAACACCGGGGAGCTGTTTTTT
J: TRBJ1-2; D: TRBD1; size: NA; V: TRBV18; CDR3: CASSPSEGAGYTF; DNA: TGTGCCAGCTCACCGTCGGAGGGGGCTGGCTACACCTTC
J: TRBJ2-1; D: TRBD2; size: NA; V: TRBV15; CDR3: CATSRDWGGSYNEQFF; DNA: TGTGCCACCAGCAGAGATTGGGGGGGTTCCTACAATGAGCAGTTCTTC
J: TRBJ2-3; D: TRBD1; size: once; V: TRBV6-5; CDR3: CATRGTGGRDTQYF; DNA: TGTGCCACCCGGGGGACAGGGGGAAGAGATACGCAGTATTTT
J: TRBJ2-2; D: NA; size: NA; V: TRBV6-1; CDR3: CASALVRGLYGELFF; DNA: TGTGCCAGCGCCTTAGTGCGGGGCCTTTACGGGGAGCTGTTTTTT
J: TRBJ2-5; D: TRBD2; size: NA; V: TRBV5-6; CDR3: CASSLGLAGGGLTQYF; DNA: TGTGCCAGCAGCTTGGGACTAGCGGGGGGCGGGTTGACCCAGTACTTC
J: TRBJ1-4; D: NA; size: NA; V: TRBV7-9; CDR3: CASSSREIKAGGRGEKLFF; DNA: TGTGCCAGCAGCTCACGAGAGATCAAGGCGGGGGGGCGAGGTGAAAAACTGTTTTTT
J: TRBJ2-7; D: TRBD1; size: once; V: TRBV7-3; CDR3: CASGQYRGYEQYF; DNA: TGTGCCAGCGGTCAATACAGGGGGTACGAGCAGTACTTC
J: TRBJ1-5; D: NA; size: NA; V: TRBV12-5; CDR3: CASGPGGAGQPQHF; DNA: TGTGCTAGTGGGCCCGGAGGGGCGGGACAGCCCCAGCATTTT
J: TRBJ2-5; D: NA; size: NA; V: TRBV27; CDR3: CASRGLARRETQYF; DNA: TGTGCCAGCAGGGGGCTTGCGCGGCGAGAGACCCAGTACTTC
J: TRBJ1-1; D: NA; size: NA; V: TRBV29-1; CDR3: CSVADAGEAFF; DNA: TGCAGCGTTGCGGATGCAGGGGAAGCTTTCTTT
J: TRBJ2-1; D: TRBD2; size: NA; V: TRBV27; CDR3: CASSSATGGEQFF; DNA: TGTGCCAGCAGTTCGGCCACGGGGGGTGAGCAGTTCTTC
J: TRBJ1-2; D: TRBD1; size: NA; V: TRBV5-1; CDR3: CASSLGDRGGGYTF; DNA: TGCGCCAGCAGCTTGGGGGACAGGGGAGGCGGCTACACCTTC
J: TRBJ2-6; D: TRBD1; size: NA; V: TRBV30; CDR3: CASQGTSGANVLTF; DNA: TGTGCCTCACAGGGGACCTCTGGGGCCAACGTCCTGACTTTC
J: TRBJ1-2; D: TRBD1; size: NA; V: TRBV5-1; CDR3: CASSPDSDRANYGYTF; DNA: TGCGCCAGCAGCCCGGACTCTGACAGGGCTAACTATGGCTACACCTTC
J: TRBJ1-1; D: NA; size: few; V: TRBV29-1; CDR3: CSGHRLLETEAFF; DNA: TGCAGCGGACACAGGTTATTGGAAACTGAAGCTTTCTTT
J: TRBJ1-1; D: NA; size: NA; V: TRBV4-1; CDR3: CASSQVVTGNTEAFF; DNA: TGCGCCAGCAGCCAAGTTGTGACAGGCAACACTGAAGCTTTCTTT
J: TRBJ2-7; D: TRBD1; size: few; V: TRBV4-3; CDR3: CASSPDRGSYEQYF; DNA: TGCGCCAGCAGCCCGGACAGGGGGTCCTACGAGCAGTACTTC
J: TRBJ1-1; D: NA; size: NA; V: TRBV19; CDR3: CASSLGGGRTEAFF; DNA: TGTGCCAGTAGTCTGGGGGGAGGACGGACTGAAGCTTTCTTT
J: TRBJ2-2; D: TRBD1; size: NA; V: TRBV7-3; CDR3: CASSRQGPNTGELFF; DNA: TGTGCCAGCAGTCGACAGGGGCCGAACACCGGGGAGCTGTTTTTT
J: TRBJ2-2; D: NA; size: NA; V: TRBV25-1; CDR3: CASSPPMTGELFF; DNA: TGTGCCAGCAGTCCCCCCATGACCGGGGAGCTGTTTTTT
J: TRBJ2-7; D: TRBD1; size: few; V: TRBV6-5; CDR3: CASSYGGTGYEQYF; DNA: TGTGCCAGCAGTTACGGGGGGACAGGATACGAGCAGTACTTC
J: TRBJ2-5; D: NA; size: NA; V: TRBV19; CDR3: CASSISGEETQYF; DNA: TGTGCCAGTAGTATCTCCGGGGAGGAGACCCAGTACTTC
J: TRBJ2-5; D: TRBD1; size: NA; V: TRBV6-4; CDR3: CASSLTGMKEQYF; DNA: TGTGCCAGCAGCCTGACAGGGATGAAGGAGCAGTACTTC
J: TRBJ2-5; D: NA; size: NA; V: TRBV7-2; CDR3: CASRASAGETQYF; DNA: TGTGCCAGCAGGGCCTCAGCGGGAGAGACCCAGTACTTC
J: TRBJ2-5; D: TRBD2; size: NA; V: TRBV9; CDR3: CASSVGRGGTQETQYF; DNA: TGTGCCAGCAGCGTAGGTCGCGGGGGGACCCAAGAGACCCAGTACTTC
J: TRBJ2-7; D: NA; size: once; V: TRBV19; CDR3: CASSITGGSFYEQYF; DNA: TGTGCCAGTAGTATTACAGGAGGGAGCTTCTACGAGCAGTACTTC
J: TRBJ1-6; D: NA; size: NA; V: TRBV6-1; CDR3: CASSVGASYNSPLHF; DNA: TGCGCCAGCAGTGTGGGGGCCTCCTATAATTCACCCCTCCACTTT
J: TRBJ2-2; D: NA; size: NA; V: TRBV19; CDR3: CASSSRVGAVGELFF; DNA: TGTGCCAGTAGTTCCCGAGTGGGGGCGGTCGGGGAGCTGTTTTTT
J: TRBJ2-4; D: NA; size: NA; V: TRBV6-6; CDR3: CASSPGILAKNIQYF; DNA: TGTGCCAGCAGTCCCGGGATTCTAGCCAAAAACATTCAGTACTTC
J: TRBJ2-7; D: TRBD1; size: few; V: TRBV5-1; CDR3: CASSSLTGGFGEQYF; DNA: TGCGCCAGCAGTTCGCTGACAGGGGGGTTTGGAGAGCAGTACTTC
J: TRBJ2-2; D: NA; size: once; V: TRBV5-1; CDR3: CASSLESRAGGELFF; DNA: TGCGCCAGCAGCTTGGAGTCCAGGGCGGGAGGGGAGCTGTTTTTT
J: TRBJ1-2; D: NA; size: NA; V: TRBV6-6; CDR3: CASSHQQGLNYGYTF; DNA: TGTGCCAGCAGCCACCAACAGGGCCTAAACTATGGCTACACCTTC
J: TRBJ1-1; D: NA; size: NA; V: TRBV7-8; CDR3: CASSLLGGEKAFF; DNA: TGTGCCAGCAGCTTACTCGGAGGGGAGAAAGCTTTCTTT